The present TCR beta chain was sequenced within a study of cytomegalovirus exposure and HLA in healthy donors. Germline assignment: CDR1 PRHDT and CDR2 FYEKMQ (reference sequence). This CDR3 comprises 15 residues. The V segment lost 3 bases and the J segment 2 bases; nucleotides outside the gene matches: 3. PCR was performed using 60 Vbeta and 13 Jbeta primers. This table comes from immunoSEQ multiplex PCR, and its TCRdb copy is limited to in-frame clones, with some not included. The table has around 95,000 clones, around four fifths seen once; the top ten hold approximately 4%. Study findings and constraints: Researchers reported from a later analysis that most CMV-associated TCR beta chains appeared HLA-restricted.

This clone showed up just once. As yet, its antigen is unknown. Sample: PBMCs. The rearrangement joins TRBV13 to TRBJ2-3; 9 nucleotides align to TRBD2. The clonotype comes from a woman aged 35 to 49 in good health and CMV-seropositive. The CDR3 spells CASSFGLAYTDTQYF. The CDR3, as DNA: TGTGCCAGCAGCTTTGGACTAGCGTACACAGATACGCAGTATTTT.